The 12 T cell receptor beta chains below all came from one sample that was sequenced in a study of blood T cell repertoires in COVID-19. Assay used: immunoSEQ multiplex PCR; TCRdb lists only in-frame clones, some missing. The repertoire has under 250,000 clones, about 78% of them found once; the top ten carry about 7.2%. What was sequenced was peripheral blood. The source of these receptors is an older woman with acute or convalescent COVID-19.

The chain combines TRBV5-8 with TRBJ2-2; TRBD1 matches 8 bases. Losses at the gene ends were 6 bases for V and 1 base for J; bases not matched to a gene: 8. Germline values: CDR1 SGHTS, CDR2 YDEGEE. CDR3 length: 16 amino acids. The CDR3 loop is CASKGDGTGNTGELFF. DNA of the CDR3: TGTGCCAGCAAGGGAGACGGGACAGGGAACACCGGGGAGCTGTTTTTT.

The rearrangement links TRBV23-1 to TRBJ2-7, with TRBD1 identical over 7 bases. TRBV23-1 has ORF status, its function being uncertain. The CDR3 sequence is 14 residues long. V dropped 3 bases and J dropped 3; count of bases not matched to a gene: 5. The CDR3, as DNA: TGCGCCAGCAGTCACCAGGCAGGGGGCTACGAGCAGTACGTC. Its protein product is CASSHQAGGYEQYV.

The V and J genes are TRBV28 and TRBJ2-5; D is unclear. Germline V gives CDR1 MDHEN, CDR2 SYDVKM. The V gene lost 6 bases and the J gene lost 2 bases, with 10 bases spanning the gap. The CDR3 extends over 13 amino acids. The CDR3 DNA sequence: TGTGCCAGCAGCCCAGGCCTGCAAGAGACCCAGTACTTC. Translating it yields CASSPGLQETQYF.

This sequence joins TRBV7-8 and TRBJ1-2; D uncertain. Germline CDR1 SGHVS, CDR2 FQNEAQ. Deletions cut 1 base from V and 5 bases from J, with 5 bases between. The CDR3 has 12 residues. In DNA, the CDR3 is TGTGCCAGCAGCTTAGACGGGTATGGCTACACCTTC. This sequence encodes CASSLDGYGYTF.

V gene TRBV5-6 combines with J gene TRBJ2-3; D remains unclear. The CDR3 is made up of 15 amino acids. V was trimmed by 3 bases and J by 1 base, leaving 12 bases between them. Germline CDR1 is SGHDT and CDR2 is YYEEEE. In DNA form, the CDR3 reads TGTGCCAGCAGCTCGCGATTACGGGGCACAGATACGCAGTATTTT. Its translation: CASSSRLRGTDTQYF.

This clone was observed a single time. The J gene is TRBJ2-7, the V gene TRBV4-3; TRBD1 is a possible D gene (6 bases). V was pared by 1 base and J by 2 bases, with 12 bases between. This CDR3 has 15 residues. Germline V gene sequence: CDR1 LGHNA, CDR2 YSLEER. CDR3 amino acids: CASSQADSSTYEQYF. The CDR3 DNA is TGCGCCAGCAGCCAAGCGGACAGCAGTACCTACGAGCAGTACTTC.

The rearrangement links TRBV2 to TRBJ1-5; 7 bases align to TRBD1. The CDR3 totals 17 residues. J gave up 1 base and V 1 base, and 7 bases lay outside the gene matches. The V gene's germline CDR1 is SNHLY and CDR2 FYNNEI. CDR3 protein: CASSEGQGHESNQPQHF. CDR3 sequence (DNA): TGTGCCAGCAGTGAAGGACAGGGTCACGAGAGCAATCAGCCCCAGCATTTT.

Comment on this clone: One end of the junction varies from germline; a read error may be responsible. This chain connects TRBV5-6 to TRBJ1-3, with TRBD1 matching 8 bases. CDR1 and CDR2 (germline): SGHDT, YYEEEE. The CDR3 consists of 14 residues. In DNA form, the CDR3 reads TGTGTCAGCAGCTTGCGGGCAGGGGGCCACACCATATATTTT. Encoded protein: CVSSLRAGGHTIYF.

The chain has TRBV11-2 and TRBJ2-2; D is possibly TRBD1 (6 bases). The CDR3 runs 16 residues. CDR1 SGHAT and CDR2 FQNNGV come from the germline V gene. V was pared by 5 bases and J by 4 bases, with 17 bases between. The CDR3 sequence is CASSQRGGNGTGELFF. CDR3 bases: TGTGCCAGCAGCCAAAGAGGGGGTAACGGCACCGGGGAGCTGTTTTTT.

The CDR3 sequence is CASRETGSNNSPLHF. The CDR3 DNA follows: TGTGCCAGCAGAGAGACAGGGAGCAATAATTCACCCCTCCACTTT. The chain uses TRBV2 and TRBJ1-6; 7 positions agree with TRBD1. The CDR3 totals 15 residues. After removal of 6 bases from V and 5 bases from J, the junction contained 7 bases not matched to a gene. CDR1 SNHLY and CDR2 FYNNEI come from the germline V gene.

The chain combines TRBV7-2 with TRBJ1-1; D gene ambiguous. Per germline, CDR1 SGHTA and CDR2 FQGNSA. V shed 5 bases and J shed 3 bases, with 10 bases lying between them. There are 13 residues in the CDR3. In DNA, the CDR3 is TGTGCCAGCAGCACATACCTAGACACTGAAGCTTTCTTT. The encoded protein is CASSTYLDTEAFF.

The chain uses TRBV19 and TRBJ1-6; maybe TRBD1 (6 bases). The CDR3 is 15 amino acids. In germline, CDR1 is LNHDA, CDR2 SQIVND (reference sequence). Trimming pared 9 bases from V and 9 bases from J, leaving 21 bases between. CDR3 in DNA: TGTGCCAGCAACAACGGACAGTTTGGAGCTTCACCCCTCCACTTT. This codes for CASNNGQFGASPLHF.